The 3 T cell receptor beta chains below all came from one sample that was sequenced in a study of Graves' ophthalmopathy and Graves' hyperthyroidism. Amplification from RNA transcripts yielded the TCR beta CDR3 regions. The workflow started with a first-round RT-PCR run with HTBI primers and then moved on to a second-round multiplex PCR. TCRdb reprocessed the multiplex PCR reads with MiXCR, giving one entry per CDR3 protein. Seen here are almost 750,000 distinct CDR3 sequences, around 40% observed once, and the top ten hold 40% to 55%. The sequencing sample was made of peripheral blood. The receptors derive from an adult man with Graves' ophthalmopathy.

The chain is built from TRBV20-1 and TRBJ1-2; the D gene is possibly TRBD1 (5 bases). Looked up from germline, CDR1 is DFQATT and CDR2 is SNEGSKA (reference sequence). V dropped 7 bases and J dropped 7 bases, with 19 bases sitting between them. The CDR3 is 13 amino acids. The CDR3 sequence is CSVPLGTSRGYTF. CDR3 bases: TGCAGTGTCCCCCTGGGGACGTCCCGTGGCTACACCTTC.

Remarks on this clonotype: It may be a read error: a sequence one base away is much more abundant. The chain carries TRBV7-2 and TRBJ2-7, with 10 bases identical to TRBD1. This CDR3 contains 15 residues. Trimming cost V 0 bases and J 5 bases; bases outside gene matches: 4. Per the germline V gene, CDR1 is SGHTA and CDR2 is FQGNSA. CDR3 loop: CASSLAGQGVDEQYF. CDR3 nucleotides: TGTGCCAGCAGCTTAGCCGGACAGGGGGTCGACGAGCAGTACTTC.

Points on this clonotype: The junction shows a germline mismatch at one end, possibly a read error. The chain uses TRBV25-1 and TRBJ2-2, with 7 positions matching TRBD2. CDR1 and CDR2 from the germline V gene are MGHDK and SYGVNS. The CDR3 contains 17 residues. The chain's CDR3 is CASSLNLAEINTGELVF. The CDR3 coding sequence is TGCGCCAGCAGCTTGAATCTAGCGGAGATTAACACCGGGGAGCTGGTTTTT.